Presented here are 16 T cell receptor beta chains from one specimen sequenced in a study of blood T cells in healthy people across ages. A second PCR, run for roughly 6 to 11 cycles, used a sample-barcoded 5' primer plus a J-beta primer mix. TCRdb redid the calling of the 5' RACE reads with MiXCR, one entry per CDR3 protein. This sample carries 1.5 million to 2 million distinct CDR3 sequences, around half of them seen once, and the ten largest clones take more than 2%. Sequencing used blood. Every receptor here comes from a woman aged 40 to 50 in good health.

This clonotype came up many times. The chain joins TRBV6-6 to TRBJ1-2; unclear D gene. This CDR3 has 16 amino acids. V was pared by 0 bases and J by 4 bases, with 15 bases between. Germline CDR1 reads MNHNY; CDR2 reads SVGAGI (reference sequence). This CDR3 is CASSYSQISPGYGYTF. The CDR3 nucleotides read TGTGCCAGCAGTTACTCGCAAATTAGTCCTGGCTATGGCTACACCTTC.

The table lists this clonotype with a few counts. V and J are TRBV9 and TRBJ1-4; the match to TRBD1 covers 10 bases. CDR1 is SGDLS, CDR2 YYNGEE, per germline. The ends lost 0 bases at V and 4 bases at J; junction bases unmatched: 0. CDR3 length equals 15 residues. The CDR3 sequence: CASSVGDRGNEKLFF. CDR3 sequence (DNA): TGTGCCAGCAGCGTAGGGGACAGGGGTAATGAAAAACTGTTTTTT.

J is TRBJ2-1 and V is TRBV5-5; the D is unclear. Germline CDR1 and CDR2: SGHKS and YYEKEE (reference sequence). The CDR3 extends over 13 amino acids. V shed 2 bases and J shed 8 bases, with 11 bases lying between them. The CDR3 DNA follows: TGTGCCAGCAGCTTTGGGGTAGGATATGAGCAGTTCTTC. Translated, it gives CASSFGVGYEQFF. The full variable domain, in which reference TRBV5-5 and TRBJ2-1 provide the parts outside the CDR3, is DAGVTQSPTHLIKTRGQQVTLRCSPISGHKSVSWYQQVLGQGPQFIFQYYEKEERGRGNFPDRFSARQFPNYSSELNVNALLLGDSALYLCASSFGVGYEQFFGPGTRLTVL.

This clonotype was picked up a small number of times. The CDR3 protein is CASSYSLLAGSYNEQFF. The CDR3 coding sequence is TGTGCCAGCAGTTACTCCCTACTAGCGGGTTCCTACAATGAGCAGTTCTTC. V and J are TRBV6-2 or TRBV6-3 and TRBJ2-1, with 9 bases identical to TRBD2. V dropped 0 bases and J dropped 1; count of bases not matched to a gene: 4. The germline V gene encodes CDR1 MNHEY and CDR2 SVGEGT. The length of the CDR3 is 17 residues.

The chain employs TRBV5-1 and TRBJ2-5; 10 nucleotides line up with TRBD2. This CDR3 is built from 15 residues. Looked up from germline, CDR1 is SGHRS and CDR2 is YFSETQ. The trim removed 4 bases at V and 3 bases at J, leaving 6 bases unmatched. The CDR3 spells CASSHSGGREETQYF. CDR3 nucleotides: TGCGCCAGCAGCCATAGCGGGGGGCGGGAAGAGACCCAGTACTTC.

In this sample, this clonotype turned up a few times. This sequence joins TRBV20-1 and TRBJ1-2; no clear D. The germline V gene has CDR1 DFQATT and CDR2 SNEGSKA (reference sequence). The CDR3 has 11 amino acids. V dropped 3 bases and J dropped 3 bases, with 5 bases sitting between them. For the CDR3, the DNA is TGCAGTGCTAGCTCCGACTATGGCTACACCTTC. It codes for CSASSDYGYTF.

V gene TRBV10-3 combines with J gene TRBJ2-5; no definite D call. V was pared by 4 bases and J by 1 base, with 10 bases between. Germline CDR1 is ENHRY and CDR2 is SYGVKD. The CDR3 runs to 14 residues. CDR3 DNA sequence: TGTGCCATCAGTGGGGCTCGCCCCCAAGAGACCCAGTACTTC. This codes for CAISGARPQETQYF.

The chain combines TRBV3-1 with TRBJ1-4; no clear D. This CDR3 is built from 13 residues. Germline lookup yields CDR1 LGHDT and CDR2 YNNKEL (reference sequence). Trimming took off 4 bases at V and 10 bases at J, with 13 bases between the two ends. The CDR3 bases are TGTGCCAGCAGCCGAGACCTTCAGGCAAAACTGTTTTTT. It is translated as CASSRDLQAKLFF.

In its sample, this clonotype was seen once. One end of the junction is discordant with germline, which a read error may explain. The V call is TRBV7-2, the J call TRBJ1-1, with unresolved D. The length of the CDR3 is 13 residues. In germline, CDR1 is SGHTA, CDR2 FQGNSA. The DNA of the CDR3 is TGTGCCGGCAGTTTTATGGTAGACACTGAAGCTTTCTTT. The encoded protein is CAGSFMVDTEAFF.

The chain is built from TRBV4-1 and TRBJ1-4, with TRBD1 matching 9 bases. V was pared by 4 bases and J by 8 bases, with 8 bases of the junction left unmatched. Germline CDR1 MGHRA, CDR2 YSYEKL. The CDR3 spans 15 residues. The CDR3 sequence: CASSPPTGGWEKLFF. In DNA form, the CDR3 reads TGCGCCAGCAGCCCCCCGACAGGGGGTTGGGAAAAACTGTTTTTT.

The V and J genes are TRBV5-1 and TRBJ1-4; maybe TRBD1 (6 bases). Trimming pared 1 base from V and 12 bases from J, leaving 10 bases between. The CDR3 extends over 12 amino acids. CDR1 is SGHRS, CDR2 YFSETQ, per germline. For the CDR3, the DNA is TGCGCCAGCAGCTTGAACAGGGACGAACTGTTTTTT. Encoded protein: CASSLNRDELFF.

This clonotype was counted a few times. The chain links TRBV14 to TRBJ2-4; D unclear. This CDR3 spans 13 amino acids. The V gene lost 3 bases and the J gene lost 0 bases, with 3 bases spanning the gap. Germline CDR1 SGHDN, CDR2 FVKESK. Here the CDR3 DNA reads TGTGCCAGCAGCCAGATAGCCAAAAACATTCAGTACTTC. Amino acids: CASSQIAKNIQYF.

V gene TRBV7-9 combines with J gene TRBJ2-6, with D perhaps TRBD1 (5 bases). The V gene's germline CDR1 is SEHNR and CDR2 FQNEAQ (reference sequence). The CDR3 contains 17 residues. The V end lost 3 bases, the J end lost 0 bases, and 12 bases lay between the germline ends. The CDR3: CASSLDKAFSGANVLTF. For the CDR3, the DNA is TGTGCCAGCAGCTTGGACAAGGCCTTCTCTGGGGCCAACGTCCTGACTTTC. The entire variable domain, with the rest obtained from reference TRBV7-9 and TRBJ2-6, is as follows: DTGVSQNPRHKITKRGQNVTFRCDPISEHNRLYWYRQTLGQGPEFLTYFQNEAQLEKSRLLSDRFSAERPKGSFSTLEIQRTEQGDSAMYLCASSLDKAFSGANVLTFGAGSRLTVL.

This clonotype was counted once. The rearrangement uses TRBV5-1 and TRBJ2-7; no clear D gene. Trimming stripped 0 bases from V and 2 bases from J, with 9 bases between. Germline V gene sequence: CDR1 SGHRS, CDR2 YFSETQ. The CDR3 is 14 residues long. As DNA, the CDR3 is TGCGCCAGCAGCTTGGGGAACACAGCCTACGAGCAGTACTTC. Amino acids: CASSLGNTAYEQYF.

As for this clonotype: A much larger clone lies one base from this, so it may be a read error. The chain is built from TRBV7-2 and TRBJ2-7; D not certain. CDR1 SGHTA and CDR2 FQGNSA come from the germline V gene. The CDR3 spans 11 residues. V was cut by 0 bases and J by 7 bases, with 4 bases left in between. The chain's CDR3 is CASSLAKEQYF. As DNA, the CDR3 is TGTGCCAGCAGCTTAGCGAAGGAGCAGTACTTC.

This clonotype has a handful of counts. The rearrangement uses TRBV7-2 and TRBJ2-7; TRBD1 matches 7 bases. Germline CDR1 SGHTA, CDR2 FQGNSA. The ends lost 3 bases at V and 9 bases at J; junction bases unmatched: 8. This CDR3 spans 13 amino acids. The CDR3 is CASSFGQEKGQYF. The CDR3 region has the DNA TGTGCCAGCAGCTTCGGACAGGAAAAGGGGCAGTACTTC.